This T cell receptor beta chain was captured in a study of T cell changes during pregnancy in multiple sclerosis. TCRdb's table, derived via immunoSEQ multiplex PCR, lists solely in-frame clones and lacks some. The sample includes approximately 37,000 clones, around nine tenths of them seen just once. CDR1 SGHNT and CDR2 YENEEA come from the germline V gene. This CDR3 spans 11 amino acids. The V and J ends lost 6 bases and 14 bases respectively, with 13 bases between them. The sequence was obtained from a female donor with multiple sclerosis, enrolled in a pregnancy study. The chain recombines TRBV11-3 with TRBJ1-4; D perhaps matches TRBD1 (5 bases). The sequenced sample was CD8+ T cells from peripheral blood mononuclear cells, obtained in the first trimester of pregnancy. The CDR3 coding sequence is TGTGCCAGCAGTTCCATCAGGGTCCTGTTTTTT. This gives the protein CASSSIRVLFF.